This T cell receptor (beta chain) was captured by sequencing in a study of blood T cells in healthy people across ages. Looked up from germline, CDR1 is MNHEY and CDR2 is SVGEGT. This CDR3 comprises 14 residues. As to this clonotype: Germline and junction disagree at one end, which may indicate a read error.

Primers used in a second PCR of about 7 to 11 cycles were a sample-barcoded 5' primer and a J-beta primer mix. TCRdb re-called the 5' RACE reads through MiXCR, storing one row per CDR3 protein. The table has around 1,500,000 distinct CDR3 sequences, approximately 30% seen once. This TCR was recovered from a woman younger than 45 in good health. Sequenced: blood. This chain joins TRBV6-2 or TRBV6-3 and TRBJ1-1, with a possible D match to TRBD1 (6 bases). The CDR3 loop reads CASSYSRSVRGAFF. The CDR3 DNA reads as TGTGCCAGCAGCTACTCGAGATCGGTCAGGGGTGCTTTCTTT.